This TCR beta chain was captured by sequencing in a study of cytomegalovirus exposure and HLA in healthy donors (TCRdb year 2017). A note on the overall study: According to an earlier analysis of several hundred of the donors, about 179 million T cells yielded 100 million or so unique TCR beta sequences and about 300 Gb of sequence data. Donor age, sex, ethnicity and CMV serostatus were compiled together with the repertoire data. Class I and class II HLA loci were covered by the typing at four-digit resolution. On average, roughly 240,000 unique TCR beta nucleotide sequences were sequenced per donor among a few hundred genotyped donors of the cohort, with 15% to 20% of those sequences being non-productive. A later analysis re-analyzed previously published TCR beta repertoires from 666 donors and added high-resolution HLA genotyping to study TCR occurrence patterns. A later genetic analysis used genome-wide SNP genotypes for about three fifths of the 666 donors, treating that subset as a discovery cohort. The study aimed to test whether signatures of past pathogen exposure could be identified by cataloging public T cell receptors. To decide whether each TCR beta V gene segment behaved as functional or pseudogenic, an earlier analysis of some 600 of the donors relied on high-throughput TCR beta sequencing. The number of typed donors differed by locus: roughly 629-640 for A, B, C, DRB1 and DQB1; approximately 530 for DQA1; approximately 600 for DPA1; and some 450 for DPB1. High-throughput TCR immunosequencing, statistical association of individual TCRs with disease status, and machine learning were combined to predict cytomegalovirus infection status. In addition to the first cohort of 650 to 750 subjects, a separate validation cohort of some 120 different subjects was used. An early release covering 550 to 700 HLA-typed donors comprised approximately 290 gigabases of sequencing data and roughly 86 million unique TCR sequences. Among the roughly 400 genotyped donors, about 83% belonged to the genetic ancestry cluster associated with self-reported Caucasian donors. Using immunosequencing, the study profiled T cell repertoires from 500 to 800 subjects and related those repertoires to cytomegalovirus serostatus. The later analysis used no new phenotypic data to find candidate immune exposures, relying instead on TCR beta sequences and their occurrence across donors. Every discovery cohort repertoire had been produced on one sequencing platform. Several DR-DQ haplotypes were treated as single units for association and clustering because of strong linkage in the cohort.

The research as a whole found: The earlier analysis of almost 600 of the donors excluded some 15 rarely observed V segments, including chromosome 9 orphons, because counts were too low. A further reported finding was that TCR beta sequences accurately predicted the HLA-A and HLA-B alleles for most subjects in the first cohort. At a false discovery rate of 0.05, a later analysis linked 16,000 or so TCR beta sequences to specific HLA alleles. In a later genetic analysis, fewer N-insertions in productive TCRs were reported among donors in an Asian-associated ancestry cluster than the roughly 670-donor mean. In an earlier analysis of some 640 of the donors, most TCR beta V segments were observed in productive rearrangements about 87% or about 30% of the time, broadly matching IMGT annotations. A later genetic analysis associated a missense DCLRE1C variant with V-gene and J-gene trimming of TCR beta chains, and an independent cohort replicated the association. In vitro tests confirmed that three of the cytomegalovirus-associated TCR beta chains recognize cytomegalovirus antigens. Because HLA typing was missing for some donors at each locus, association tests included only the typed subset. In this cohort, only TCR beta chains were sequenced, and detectable features were limited by the absence of alpha or paired-chain data. For the cohort, immune exposure information was limited to CMV serostatus. While some public TCRs were present in many individuals, most TCR sequences turned up only very rarely across donors. A later analysis found that TCR association rates varied across HLA loci, with DRB1 alleles showing the most associated TCRs and HLA-C alleles the fewest. Compared with equally common non-associated chains, HLA-associated TCR beta chains in a later analysis were more clonally expanded and had lower generation probabilities. According to a later analysis, most CMV-associated TCR beta chains appeared to be HLA-restricted, and the HLA associations seemed to be driven largely by CMV exposure. The authors suggested that the approach could potentially be extended to other disease states and immunological phenotypes. When HLA alleles, especially DR and DQ, strongly co-occurred, attributing TCR associations to individual alleles was difficult. Correlated functional status among segregating V segments might reflect linkage disequilibrium, but an unknown experimental factor could not be ruled out. Some IMGT-functional V segments, including TRBV6-2 and TRBV6-3, could not be distinguished by the 87-base-pair reads and were therefore excluded. The presence/absence analyses assumed that sequencing depth was roughly uniform across donors, and that assumption may not be true. Several of the top co-occurrence clusters appeared to be linked to parvovirus B19, influenza, CMV and Epstein-Barr virus, according to a later analysis. The classifier was reported to diagnose cytomegalovirus status with high specificity and sensitivity in both the original and validation cohorts. The study listed 150 to 200 TCR beta chains as associated with cytomegalovirus. A cluster of highly shared sequence variants was judged likely to be a technical artifact of the sequencing pipeline.

About this clone: This receptor's antigen is unknown. No clone much larger than this one lies a single base away; base qualities are absent.

The cohort was made up of about 670 healthy bone marrow donors. At the time of sampling, every cohort member was nominally healthy, though immune exposures that went unrecorded were likely present. The donor tested CMV seronegative and was one of the 352 seronegative cohort members. A peripheral blood sample was provided by each donor, and peripheral blood mononuclear cells were used for TCR beta sequencing. The Qiagen DNeasy Blood Extraction Kit was used to extract genomic DNA from the blood cell samples. The method behind the library was the immunoSEQ multiplex PCR assay. For the multiplex PCR, a mixture combining 60 forward primers for TCR Vbeta segments and 13 reverse primers for TCR Jbeta segments was used. The CDR3 region of rearranged TCR beta genes was amplified from genomic DNA with a multiplex PCR assay. On the Illumina HiSeq System, the amplified TCR beta libraries were sequenced as 87-base-pair reads. The authors' analysis ran thus. A later analysis tallied tens of millions of unique TCR beta chains across the 660 or so repertoires, and roughly 11 million of those chains were shared by two or more donors. Raw reads were error-corrected and collapsed into unique sequences with a nearest-neighbor algorithm that merged closely related sequences to remove PCR and sequencing errors. To assign V, D and J gene segments, CDR3 sequences were aligned to IMGT reference sequences. Each retained sequence needed at least a six-nucleotide match to both a V gene segment and a J gene segment. Rearrangements were classified as productive when the CDR3 lacked stop codons and remained in frame with V and J, and all other rearrangements were classified as non-productive. CDR3 was defined by IMGT convention, running from the second conserved V-encoded cysteine to the conserved J-encoded phenylalanine. The earlier analysis of about 530 of the donors excluded any sequence lacking an unambiguous match to a single V gene segment. An earlier analysis of 587 of the donors called V segments functional above 56.7% productive rearrangements and segregating when the between-donor standard deviation exceeded 5%. To diagnose cytomegalovirus status from the catalog of TCR beta chain sequences, a statistical classification framework was built. In a later analysis, V and J genes were assigned by comparing TCR nucleotide sequences against IMGT/GENE-DB human TR gene sequences. A later analysis assigned CDR3 sequences and most-parsimonious VDJ recombination scenarios with the TCRdist pipeline. In a later analysis, each TCR beta chain was defined by its CDR3 amino acid sequence together with its V-gene family, and reads lacking a unique V-gene family were excluded. A later analysis removed 500 to 600 highly shared, low-generation-probability nucleotide sequences to deal with suspected cross-contamination and a sequencing artifact. In a later analysis, a clonal expansion index for each public chain was calculated from normalized within-repertoire ranks of inferred template counts. In a later analysis, generation probabilities were computed using a VDJ recombination model fitted to out-of-frame rearrangements, and the results were checked against IGoR. In a later analysis, hypergeometric tests were used to score TCR-TCR, TCR-HLA and TCR-CMV co-occurrence, with a repertoire-size bias correction applied to TCR pairs. In a later analysis, false discovery rates were estimated by permuting HLA or CMV assignments 20 times. In a later analysis, co-occurring TCRs were grouped using DBSCAN, with TCRdist sequence similarity added in when clustering inside HLA-allele-positive subsets. Co-occurrence clustering excluded repertoires with fewer than 30,000 or more than 120,000 public chains, plus five with anomalous nucleotide sharing. TCRdb took over this immuneACCESS table, retaining in-frame rearrangements with V and J assigned. Such tables are incomplete; in checked studies, under half of the missing clones stem from an unresolved V gene, and the remainder is unexplained. V and J calls and clone size are given by that table; D and trimming were obtained from the DNA. The sample contains around 140,000 clones, under 90% of them found a single time. Clones ranked in the top ten supply approximately 4.1% of the sample.

Including cysteine and phenylalanine, the CDR3 has 14 amino acids. Only the CDR3 DNA is retained, 42 bases long and in frame from the first base. V loses 6 bases, J loses 2 bases, and the germline ends lie 13 bases apart. CDR1 and CDR2 (SNHLY, FYNNEI) derive from the germline V gene. The TCR was taken from a man aged 35-49 years in good health and CMV-seronegative. The sequencing input was PBMCs. The V and J genes are TRBV2 and TRBJ2-5; perhaps TRBD2 is the D gene, with 5 bases matching. Here the CDR3 is given as CASRELVLQETQYF. The DNA is as follows: TGTGCCAGCAGAGAACTAGTACTACAAGAGACCCAGTACTTC.